This T cell receptor (beta chain) stems from a study of blood T cells in healthy people across ages. Study-wide findings and caveats: It was the long-lived donors that had more naive CD4+ cells and higher diversity than aged donors.

The CDR3 contains 13 residues. The germline CDR1 and CDR2 sequences are MNHEY and SMNVEV (reference sequence). V lost 5 bases and J 7 bases, leaving 14 bases between the germline ends. This clonotype was found a few times. What it binds is unknown. Using a J-beta primer mix together with a sample-barcoded 5' primer, a second PCR was run for roughly 6 to 12 cycles. TCRdb processed the 5' RACE reads anew with MiXCR; each CDR3 protein has one entry. The sample lists about 620,000 distinct CDR3 sequences; around 20% were seen once. This rearrangement joins TRBV27 to TRBJ2-5, with D perhaps matching TRBD2 (6 bases). Input material: blood. The receptor was isolated from a man between 65 and 79 years old in good health. CDR3 region: CASSPQWRGTQYF. Here the CDR3 DNA reads TGTGCCAGCAGTCCCCAGTGGAGGGGGACCCAGTACTTC.